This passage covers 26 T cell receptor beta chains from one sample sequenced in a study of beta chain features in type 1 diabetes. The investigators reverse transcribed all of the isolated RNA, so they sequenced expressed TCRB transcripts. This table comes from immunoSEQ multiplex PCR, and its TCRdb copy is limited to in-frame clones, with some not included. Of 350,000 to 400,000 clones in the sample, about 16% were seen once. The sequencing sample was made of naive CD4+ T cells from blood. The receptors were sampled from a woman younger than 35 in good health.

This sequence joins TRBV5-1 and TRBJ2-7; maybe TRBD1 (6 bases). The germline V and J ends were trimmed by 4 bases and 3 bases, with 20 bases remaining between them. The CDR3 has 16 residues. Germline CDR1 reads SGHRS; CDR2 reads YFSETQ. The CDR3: CASSRTGTMNVYEQYF. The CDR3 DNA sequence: TGCGCCAGCAGCCGGACCGGGACAATGAACGTCTACGAGCAGTACTTC.

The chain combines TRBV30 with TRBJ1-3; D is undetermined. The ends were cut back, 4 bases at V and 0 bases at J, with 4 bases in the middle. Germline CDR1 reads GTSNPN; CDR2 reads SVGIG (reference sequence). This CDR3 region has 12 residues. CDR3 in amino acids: CAWTHSGNTIYF. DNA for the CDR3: TGTGCCTGGACCCACTCTGGAAACACCATATATTTT.

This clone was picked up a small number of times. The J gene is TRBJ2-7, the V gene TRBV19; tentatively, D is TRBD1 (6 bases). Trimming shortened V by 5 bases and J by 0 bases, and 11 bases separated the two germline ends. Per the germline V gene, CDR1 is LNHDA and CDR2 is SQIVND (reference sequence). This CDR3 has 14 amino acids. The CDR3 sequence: CASSAQDSSYEQYF. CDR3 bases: TGTGCCAGTAGTGCCCAGGACAGCTCCTACGAGCAGTACTTC.

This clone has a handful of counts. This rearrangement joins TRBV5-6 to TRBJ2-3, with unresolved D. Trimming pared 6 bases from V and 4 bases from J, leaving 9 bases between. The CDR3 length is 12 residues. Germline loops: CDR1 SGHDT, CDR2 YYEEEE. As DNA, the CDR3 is TGTGCCAGCACATTGCGTTCAGATACGCAGTATTTT. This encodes CASTLRSDTQYF.

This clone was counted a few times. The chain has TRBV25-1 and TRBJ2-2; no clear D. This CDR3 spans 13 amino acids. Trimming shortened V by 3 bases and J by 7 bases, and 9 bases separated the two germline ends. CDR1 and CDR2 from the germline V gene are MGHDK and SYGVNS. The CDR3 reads CASSEYPGGELFF. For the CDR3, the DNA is TGTGCCAGCAGTGAGTACCCCGGCGGGGAGCTGTTTTTT. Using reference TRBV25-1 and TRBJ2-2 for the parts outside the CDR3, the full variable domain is EADIYQTPRYLVIGTGKKITLECSQTMGHDKMYWYQQDPGMELHLIHYSYGVNSTEKGDLSSESTVSRIRTEHFPLTLESARPSHTSQYLCASSEYPGGELFFGEGSRLTVL.

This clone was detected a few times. The CDR3 DNA is TGTGCCAGCAGTTACGTTAGATCAGATACGCAGTATTTT. This codes for CASSYVRSDTQYF. The chain joins TRBV6-6 to TRBJ2-3; D uncertain. CDR3 length equals 13 residues. The germline V and J ends were trimmed by 2 bases and 4 bases, with 7 bases remaining between them. Per the germline V gene, CDR1 is MNHNY and CDR2 is SVGAGI (reference sequence).

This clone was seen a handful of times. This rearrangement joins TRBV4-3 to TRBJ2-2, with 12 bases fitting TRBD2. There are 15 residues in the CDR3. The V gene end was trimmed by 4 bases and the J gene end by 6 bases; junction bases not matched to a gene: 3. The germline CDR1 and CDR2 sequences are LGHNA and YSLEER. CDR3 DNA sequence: TGCGCCAGCAGCCTGACTAGCGGGAGAGCCGGGGAGCTGTTTTTT. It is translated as CASSLTSGRAGELFF.

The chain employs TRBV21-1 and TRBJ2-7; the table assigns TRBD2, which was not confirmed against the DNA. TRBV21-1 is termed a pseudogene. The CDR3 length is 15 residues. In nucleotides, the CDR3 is TGTGCCAGCAGCTGGCCTGTTTTGGAGGACTACGAGCAGTACTTC. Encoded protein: CASSWPVLEDYEQYF.

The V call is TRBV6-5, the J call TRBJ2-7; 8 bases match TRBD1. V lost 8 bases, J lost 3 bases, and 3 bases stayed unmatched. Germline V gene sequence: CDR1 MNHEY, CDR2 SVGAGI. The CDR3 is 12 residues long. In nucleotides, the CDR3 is TGTGCCAGCCGGGACAGGTTCTACGAGCAGTACTTC. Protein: CASRDRFYEQYF.

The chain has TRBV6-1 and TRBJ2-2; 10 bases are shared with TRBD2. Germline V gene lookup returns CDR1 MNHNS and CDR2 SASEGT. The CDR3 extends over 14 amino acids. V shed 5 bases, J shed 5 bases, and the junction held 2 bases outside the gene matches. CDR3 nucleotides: TGTGCCAGCAGTCCTAGCGGGAGTACCGGGGAGCTGTTTTTT. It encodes CASSPSGSTGELFF.

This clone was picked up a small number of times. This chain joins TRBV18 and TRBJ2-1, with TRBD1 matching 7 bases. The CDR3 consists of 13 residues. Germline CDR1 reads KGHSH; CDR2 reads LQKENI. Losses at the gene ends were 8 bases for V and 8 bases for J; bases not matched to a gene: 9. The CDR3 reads CASRTTGRDEQFF. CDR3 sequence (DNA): TGTGCCAGCCGGACGACAGGGCGGGATGAGCAGTTCTTC. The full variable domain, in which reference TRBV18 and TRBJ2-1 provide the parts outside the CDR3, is NAGVMQNPRHLVRRRGQEARLRCSPMKGHSHVYWYRQLPEEGLKFMVYLQKENIIDESGMPKERFSAEFPKEGPSILRIQQVVRGDSAAYFCASRTTGRDEQFFGPGTRLTVL.

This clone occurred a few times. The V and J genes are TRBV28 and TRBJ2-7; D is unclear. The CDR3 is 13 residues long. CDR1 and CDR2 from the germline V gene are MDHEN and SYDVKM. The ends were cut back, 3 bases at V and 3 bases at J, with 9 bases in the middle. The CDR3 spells CASSLILSYEQYF. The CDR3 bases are TGTGCCAGCAGTTTGATCCTTAGCTACGAGCAGTACTTC.

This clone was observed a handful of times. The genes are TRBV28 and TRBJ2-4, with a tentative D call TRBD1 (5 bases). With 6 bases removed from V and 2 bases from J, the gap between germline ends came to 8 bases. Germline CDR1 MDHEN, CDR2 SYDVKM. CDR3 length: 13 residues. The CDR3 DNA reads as TGTGCCAGCAGATCAGGGTCCAAAAACATTCAGTACTTC. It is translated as CASRSGSKNIQYF.

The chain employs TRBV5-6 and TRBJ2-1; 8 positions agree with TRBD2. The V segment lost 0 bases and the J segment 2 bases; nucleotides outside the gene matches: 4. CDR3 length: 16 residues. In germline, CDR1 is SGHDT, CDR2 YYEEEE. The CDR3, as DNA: TGTGCCAGCAGCTTGGGGGGTAGCGGGGCCTACAATGAGCAGTTCTTC. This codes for CASSLGGSGAYNEQFF.

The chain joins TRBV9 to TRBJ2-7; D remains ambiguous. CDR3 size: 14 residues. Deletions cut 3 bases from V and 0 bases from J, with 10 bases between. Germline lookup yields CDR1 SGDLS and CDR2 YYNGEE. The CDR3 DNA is TGTGCCAGCAGCGGGCGACTGAACTCCTACGAGCAGTACTTC. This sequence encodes CASSGRLNSYEQYF.

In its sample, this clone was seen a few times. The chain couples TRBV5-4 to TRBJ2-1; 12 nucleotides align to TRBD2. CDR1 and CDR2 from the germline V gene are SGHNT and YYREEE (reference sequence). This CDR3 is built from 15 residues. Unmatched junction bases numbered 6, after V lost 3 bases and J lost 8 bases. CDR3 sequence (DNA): TGTGCCAGCAGCTCTAGCGGGAGGGCCATATATGAGCAGTTCTTC. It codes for CASSSSGRAIYEQFF.

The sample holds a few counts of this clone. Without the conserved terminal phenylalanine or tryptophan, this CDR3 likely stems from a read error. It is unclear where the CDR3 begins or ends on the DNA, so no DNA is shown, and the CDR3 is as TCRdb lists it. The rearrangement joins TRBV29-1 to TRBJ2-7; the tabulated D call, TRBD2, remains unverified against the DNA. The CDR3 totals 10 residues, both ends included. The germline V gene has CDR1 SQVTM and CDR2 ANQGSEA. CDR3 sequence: CSVLPEAKPI.

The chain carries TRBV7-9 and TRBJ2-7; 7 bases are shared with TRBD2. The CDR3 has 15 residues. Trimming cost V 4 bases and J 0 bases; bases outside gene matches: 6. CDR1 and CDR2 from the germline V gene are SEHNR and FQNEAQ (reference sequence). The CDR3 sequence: CASSSSGGTSYEQYF. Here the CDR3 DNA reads TGTGCCAGCAGCTCCTCGGGAGGCACCTCCTACGAGCAGTACTTC.

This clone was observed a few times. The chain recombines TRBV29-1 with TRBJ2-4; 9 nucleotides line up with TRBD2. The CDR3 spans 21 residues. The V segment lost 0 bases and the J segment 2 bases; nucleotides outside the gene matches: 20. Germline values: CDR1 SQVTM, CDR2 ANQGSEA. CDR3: CSVEDIWTEVLAGVSKNIQYF. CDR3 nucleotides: TGCAGCGTTGAAGATATTTGGACGGAGGTGTTAGCGGGAGTGTCCAAAAACATTCAGTACTTC.

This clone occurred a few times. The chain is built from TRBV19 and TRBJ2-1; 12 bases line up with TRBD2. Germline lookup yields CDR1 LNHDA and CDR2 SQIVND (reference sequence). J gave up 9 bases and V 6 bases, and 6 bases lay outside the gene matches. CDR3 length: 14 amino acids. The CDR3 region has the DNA TGTGCCAGTAGACTCGGACTAGCGGGAACTGAGCAGTTCTTC. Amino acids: CASRLGLAGTEQFF.

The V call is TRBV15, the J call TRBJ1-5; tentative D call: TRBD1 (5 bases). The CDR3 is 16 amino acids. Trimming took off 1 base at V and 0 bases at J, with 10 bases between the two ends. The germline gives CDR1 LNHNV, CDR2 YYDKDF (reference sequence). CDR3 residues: CATSRVGQGSNQPQHF. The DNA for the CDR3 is TGTGCCACCAGCAGAGTAGGGCAGGGTAGCAATCAGCCCCAGCATTTT.

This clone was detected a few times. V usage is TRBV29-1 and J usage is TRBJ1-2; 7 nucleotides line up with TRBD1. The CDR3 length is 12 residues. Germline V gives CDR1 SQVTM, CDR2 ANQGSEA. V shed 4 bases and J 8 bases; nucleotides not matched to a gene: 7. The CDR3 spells CSVGRDSSGYTF. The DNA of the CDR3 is TGCAGCGTTGGTAGGGACAGCTCCGGCTACACCTTC.

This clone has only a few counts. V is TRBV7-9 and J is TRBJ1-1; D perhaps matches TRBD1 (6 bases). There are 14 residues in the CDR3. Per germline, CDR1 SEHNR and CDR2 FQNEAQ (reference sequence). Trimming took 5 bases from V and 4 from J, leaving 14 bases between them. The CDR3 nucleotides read TGTGCCAGCAGCCGACTGGGGGGGCCCACTGAAGCTTTCTTT. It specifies CASSRLGGPTEAFF.

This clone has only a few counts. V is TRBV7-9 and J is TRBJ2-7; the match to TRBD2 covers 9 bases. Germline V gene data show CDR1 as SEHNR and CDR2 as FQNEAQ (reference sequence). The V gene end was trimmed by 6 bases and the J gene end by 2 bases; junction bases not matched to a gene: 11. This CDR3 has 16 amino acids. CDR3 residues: CASRGNLAGRPYEQYF. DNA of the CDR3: TGTGCCAGCAGGGGTAACCTAGCGGGAAGACCCTACGAGCAGTACTTC.

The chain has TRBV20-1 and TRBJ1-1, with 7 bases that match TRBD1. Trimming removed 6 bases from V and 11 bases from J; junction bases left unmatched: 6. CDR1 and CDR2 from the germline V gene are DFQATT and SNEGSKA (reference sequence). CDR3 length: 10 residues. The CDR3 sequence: CSALDREAFF. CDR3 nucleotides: TGCAGTGCCCTAGACAGGGAGGCTTTCTTT.

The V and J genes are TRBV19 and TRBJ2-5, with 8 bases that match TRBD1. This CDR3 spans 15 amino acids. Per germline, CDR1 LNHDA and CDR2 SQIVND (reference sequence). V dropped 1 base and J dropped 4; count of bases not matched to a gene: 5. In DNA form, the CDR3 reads TGTGCCAGTAGTATAGGTACAGGGGGACGAGAGACCCAGTACTTC. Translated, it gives CASSIGTGGRETQYF.